This T cell receptor beta chain was captured in a study of beta chain features in type 1 diabetes. cDNA synthesis used the whole RNA isolate, giving expressed TCRB sequences. Method: immunoSEQ multiplex PCR; TCRdb's copy keeps in-frame clones and lacks some. Of about 660,000 clones listed, over 12% were seen once; the top ten hold roughly 0.04%. A few counts support this clone. The antigen is undetermined. Study-level points and caveats: Whatever favoring of shorter templates PCR might show would apply equally to patients and controls. Type 1 diabetes patients showed a moderate but significant shortening of TCRB CDR3s in all four CD4+ subsets. The VDJ junctions of type 1 diabetes patients carried fewer insertions and more deletions. Comparison showed that naive, central memory and Treg TCRB repertoires appeared more similar among patients than among healthy donors.

Germline V CDR1 and CDR2: MDHEN, SYDVKM. Trimming took 9 bases from V and 6 from J, leaving 12 bases between them. CDR3 size: 13 residues. All of the sorted populations showed purity greater than 98%. This sequence joins TRBV28 and TRBJ1-6; D unclear. This sequence was found in a man younger than 35 with type 1 diabetes. Sequencing was done on a sample of naive CD4+ T cells from blood. The CDR3 region has the DNA TGTGCCAGTACAGCCCGGTTTAATTCACCCCTCCACTTT. Amino acid sequence: CASTARFNSPLHF.